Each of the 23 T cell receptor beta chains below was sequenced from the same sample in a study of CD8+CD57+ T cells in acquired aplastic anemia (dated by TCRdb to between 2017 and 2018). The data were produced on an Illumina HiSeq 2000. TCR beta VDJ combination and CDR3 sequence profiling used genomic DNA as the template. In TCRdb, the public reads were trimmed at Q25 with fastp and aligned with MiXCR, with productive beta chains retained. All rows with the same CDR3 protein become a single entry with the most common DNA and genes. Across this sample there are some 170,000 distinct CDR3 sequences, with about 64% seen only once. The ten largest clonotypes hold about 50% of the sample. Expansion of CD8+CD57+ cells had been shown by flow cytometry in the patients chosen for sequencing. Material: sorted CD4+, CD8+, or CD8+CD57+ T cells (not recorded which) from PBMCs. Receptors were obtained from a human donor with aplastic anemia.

The CDR3 nucleotides are TGTGCCAGCAGCCCGCGCCCGCATGGACAGTTCGATAATTCACCCCTCCACTTT. Residues: CASSPRPHGQFDNSPLHF. The J gene is TRBJ1-6, the V gene TRBV7-6, with D maybe TRBD1 (6 bases). The CDR3 totals 18 residues. From germline, CDR1 is SGHVS and CDR2 FNYEAQ. V was pared by 5 bases and J by 5 bases, with 22 bases between.

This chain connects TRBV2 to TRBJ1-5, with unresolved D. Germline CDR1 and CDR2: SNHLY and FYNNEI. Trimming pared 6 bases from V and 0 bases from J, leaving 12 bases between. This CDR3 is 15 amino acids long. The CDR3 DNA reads TGTGCCAGCAGGATTGATGTGAATAGCAATCAGCCCCAGCATTTT. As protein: CASRIDVNSNQPQHF.

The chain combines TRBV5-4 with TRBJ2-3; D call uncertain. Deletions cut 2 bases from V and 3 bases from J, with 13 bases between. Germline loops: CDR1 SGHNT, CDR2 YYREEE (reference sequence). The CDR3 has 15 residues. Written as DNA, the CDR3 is TGTGCCAGCAGCTTAGCTGTATCTGGGACAGATACGCAGTATTTT. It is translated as CASSLAVSGTDTQYF.

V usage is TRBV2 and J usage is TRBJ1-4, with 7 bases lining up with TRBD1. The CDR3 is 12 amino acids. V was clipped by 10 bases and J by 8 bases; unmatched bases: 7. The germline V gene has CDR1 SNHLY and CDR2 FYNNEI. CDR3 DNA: TGTGCCAACCGGGACAGCCGGGAAAAACTGTTTTTT. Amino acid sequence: CANRDSREKLFF.

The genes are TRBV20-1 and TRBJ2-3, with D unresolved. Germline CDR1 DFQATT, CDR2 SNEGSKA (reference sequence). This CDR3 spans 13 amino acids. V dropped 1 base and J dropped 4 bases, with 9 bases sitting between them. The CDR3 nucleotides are TGCAGTGCTAGAGTGCCCCCAGCAGATACGCAGTATTTT. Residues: CSARVPPADTQYF.

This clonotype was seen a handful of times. The CDR3 DNA reads as TGTGCCAGTAGTCATGCGTCGACTAGCGGTCAAGAGACCCAGTACTTC. Its translation is CASSHASTSGQETQYF. The chain carries TRBV19 and TRBJ2-5, with 9 bases aligning to TRBD2. V gave up 5 bases and J gave up 2 bases; unmatched junction bases: 9. Germline V gene lookup returns CDR1 LNHDA and CDR2 SQIVND (reference sequence). The CDR3 has 16 residues.

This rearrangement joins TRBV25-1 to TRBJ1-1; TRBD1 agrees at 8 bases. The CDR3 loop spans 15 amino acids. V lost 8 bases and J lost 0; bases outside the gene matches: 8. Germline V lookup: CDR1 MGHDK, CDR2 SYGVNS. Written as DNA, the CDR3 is TGTGCCAGCGTTGCCCCAGGGGGCATGAACACTGAAGCTTTCTTT. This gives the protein CASVAPGGMNTEAFF.

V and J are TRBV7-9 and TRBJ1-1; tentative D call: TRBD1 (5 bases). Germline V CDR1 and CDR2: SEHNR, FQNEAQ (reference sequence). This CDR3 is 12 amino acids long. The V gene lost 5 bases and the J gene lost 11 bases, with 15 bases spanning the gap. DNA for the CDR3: TGTGCCAGCAGCCCCCGGGACTTGGAGGCTTTCTTT. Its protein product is CASSPRDLEAFF. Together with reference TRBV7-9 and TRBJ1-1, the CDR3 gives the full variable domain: DTGVSQNPRHKITKRGQNVTFRCDPISEHNRLYWYRQTLGQGPEFLTYFQNEAQLEKSRLLSDRFSAERPKGSFSTLEIQRTEQGDSAMYLCASSPRDLEAFFGQGTRLTVV.

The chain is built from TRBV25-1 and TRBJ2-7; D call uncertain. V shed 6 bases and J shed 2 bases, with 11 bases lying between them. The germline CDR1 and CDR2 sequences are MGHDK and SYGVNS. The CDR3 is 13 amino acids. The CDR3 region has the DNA TGTGCCAGCAGGCGTGGGGTCGCCTACGAGCAGTACTTC. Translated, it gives CASRRGVAYEQYF.

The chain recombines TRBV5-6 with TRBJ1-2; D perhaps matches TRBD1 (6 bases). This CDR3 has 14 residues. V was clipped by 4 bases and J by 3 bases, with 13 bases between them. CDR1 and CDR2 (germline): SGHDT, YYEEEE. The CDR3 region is CASSEGDAYYGYTF. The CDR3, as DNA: TGTGCCAGCAGCGAGGGGGATGCATACTATGGCTACACCTTC.

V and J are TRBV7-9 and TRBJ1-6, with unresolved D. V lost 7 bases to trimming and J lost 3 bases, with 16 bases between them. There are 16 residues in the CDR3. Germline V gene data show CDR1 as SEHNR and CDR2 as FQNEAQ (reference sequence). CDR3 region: CASIREADIYNSPLHF. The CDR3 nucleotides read TGTGCCAGCATCCGGGAGGCAGACATCTATAATTCACCCCTCCACTTT.

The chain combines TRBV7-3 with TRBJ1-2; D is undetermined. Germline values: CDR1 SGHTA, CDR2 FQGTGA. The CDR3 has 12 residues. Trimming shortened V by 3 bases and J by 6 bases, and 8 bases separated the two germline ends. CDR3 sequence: CASSFNGDGYTF. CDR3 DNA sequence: TGTGCCAGCAGCTTTAACGGTGATGGCTACACCTTC. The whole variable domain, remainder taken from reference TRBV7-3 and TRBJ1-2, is GAGVSQTPSNKVTEKGKYVELRCDPISGHTALYWYRQSLGQGPEFLIYFQGTGAADDSGLPNDRFFAVRPEGSVSTLKIQRTERGDSAVYLCASSFNGDGYTFGSGTRLTVV.

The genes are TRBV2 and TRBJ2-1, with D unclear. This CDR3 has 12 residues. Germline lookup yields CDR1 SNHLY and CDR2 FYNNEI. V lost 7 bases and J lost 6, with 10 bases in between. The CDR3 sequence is CASTGPGNEQFF. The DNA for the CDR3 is TGTGCCAGCACAGGTCCGGGCAATGAGCAGTTCTTC.

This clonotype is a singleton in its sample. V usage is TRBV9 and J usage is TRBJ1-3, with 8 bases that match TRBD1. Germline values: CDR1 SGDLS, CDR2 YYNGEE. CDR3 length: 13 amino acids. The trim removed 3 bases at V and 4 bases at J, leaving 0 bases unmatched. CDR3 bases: TGTGCCAGCAGCGACAGGGGGGGAAACACCATATATTTT. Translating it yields CASSDRGGNTIYF.

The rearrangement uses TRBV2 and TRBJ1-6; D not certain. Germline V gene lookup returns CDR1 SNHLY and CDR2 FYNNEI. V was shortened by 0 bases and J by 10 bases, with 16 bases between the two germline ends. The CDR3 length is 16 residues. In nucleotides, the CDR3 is TGTGCCAGCAGTGAAGCGCGTATCGGTCAGAACTCACCCCTCCACTTT. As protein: CASSEARIGQNSPLHF.

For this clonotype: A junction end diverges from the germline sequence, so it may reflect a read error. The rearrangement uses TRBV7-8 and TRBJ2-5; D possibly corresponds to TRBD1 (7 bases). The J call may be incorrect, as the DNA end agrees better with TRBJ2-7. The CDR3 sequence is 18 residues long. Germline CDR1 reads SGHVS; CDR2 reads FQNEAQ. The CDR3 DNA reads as TGTGCCAGCAGCCTAGCTCAGGGGGAGGACAGGTCCTCCTACGAGCAGTACTTC. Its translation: CASSLAQGEDRSSYEQYF.

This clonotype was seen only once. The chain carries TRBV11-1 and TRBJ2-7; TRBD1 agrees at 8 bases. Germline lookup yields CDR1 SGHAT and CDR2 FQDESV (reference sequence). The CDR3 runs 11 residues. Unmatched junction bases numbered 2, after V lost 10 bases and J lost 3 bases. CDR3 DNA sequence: TGTGCCACGACAGGGGACTACGAGCAGTACTTC. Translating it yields CATTGDYEQYF.

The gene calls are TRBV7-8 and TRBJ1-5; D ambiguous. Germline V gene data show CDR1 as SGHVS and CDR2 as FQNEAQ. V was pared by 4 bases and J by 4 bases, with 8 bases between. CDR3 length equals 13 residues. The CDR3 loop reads CASSSSQNQPQHF. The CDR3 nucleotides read TGTGCCAGCAGCTCGTCGCAGAATCAGCCCCAGCATTTT.

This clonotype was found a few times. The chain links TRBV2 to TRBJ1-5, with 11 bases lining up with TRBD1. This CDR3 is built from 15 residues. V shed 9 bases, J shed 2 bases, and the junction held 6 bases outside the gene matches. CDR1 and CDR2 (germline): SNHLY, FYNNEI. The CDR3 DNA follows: TGTGCCAGTAGGACAGGGGGCACGGGCAATCAGCCCCAGCATTTT. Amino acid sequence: CASRTGGTGNQPQHF. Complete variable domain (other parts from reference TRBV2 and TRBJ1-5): EPEVTQTPSHQVTQMGQEVILRCVPISNHLYFYWYRQILGQKVEFLVSFYNNEISEKSEIFDDQFSVERPDGSNFTLKIRSTKLEDSAMYFCASRTGGTGNQPQHFGDGTRLSIL.

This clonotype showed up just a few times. The CDR3 region has the DNA TGTGCCAGCAGCCCTACATCGACAGGCAGTTACGAGCAGTACTTC. Amino acid sequence: CASSPTSTGSYEQYF. The gene calls are TRBV9 and TRBJ2-7; D perhaps matches TRBD1 (6 bases). The CDR3 runs to 15 residues. CDR1 and CDR2 (germline): SGDLS, YYNGEE. The V end lost 4 bases, the J end lost 4 bases, and 18 bases lay between the germline ends.

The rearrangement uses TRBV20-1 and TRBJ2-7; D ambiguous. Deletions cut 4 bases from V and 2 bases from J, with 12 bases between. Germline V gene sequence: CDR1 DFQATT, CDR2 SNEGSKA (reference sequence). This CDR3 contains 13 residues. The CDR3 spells CSAKGSRTYEQYF. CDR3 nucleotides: TGCAGTGCTAAAGGTAGTAGGACCTACGAGCAGTACTTC.

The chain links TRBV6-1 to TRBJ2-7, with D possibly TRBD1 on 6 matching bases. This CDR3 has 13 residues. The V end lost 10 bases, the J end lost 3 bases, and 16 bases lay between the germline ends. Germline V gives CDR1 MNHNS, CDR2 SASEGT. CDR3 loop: CAIPGTPFYEQYF. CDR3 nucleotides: TGTGCCATCCCCGGGACACCCTTCTACGAGCAGTACTTC.

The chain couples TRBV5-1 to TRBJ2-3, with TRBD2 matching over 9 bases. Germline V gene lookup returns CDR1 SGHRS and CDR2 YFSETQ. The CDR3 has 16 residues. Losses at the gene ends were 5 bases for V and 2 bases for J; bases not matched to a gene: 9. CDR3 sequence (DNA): TGCGCCAGCAGTCTAACTGCTAGCGGGGCCACAGATACGCAGTATTTT. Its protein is CASSLTASGATDTQYF.